This T cell receptor (beta chain) was recovered during a study of cytomegalovirus exposure and HLA in healthy donors. Overall study findings and caveats: Researchers reported in a later analysis that a missense DCLRE1C variant was tied to TCR beta V- and J-gene trimming. Presence/absence comparisons presumed near-even sequencing depth among donors. Researchers catalogued 164 TCR beta chains as cytomegalovirus-associated.

In germline, CDR1 is SGHRS, CDR2 YFSETQ. The CDR3 contains 16 residues. Germline trimming cut 5 bases from V and 6 bases from J; bases unmatched to any gene: 14. Primers included in the PCR were 60 Vbeta and 13 Jbeta primers. As handled by the study authors: Unique TCR beta chains numbered 60 million to 100 million in a later analysis, with about 11 million shared. Data came from immunoSEQ multiplex PCR; TCRdb stores just in-frame clones and leaves some out. The D gene and trimming were derived from the DNA, and the V and J assignments and clone size from that table. The top ten clones hold around 4.2% of a sample with 80,000 or so clones, about three quarters of them seen once. This clone is a singleton in its sample. Antigen specificity is unknown.

The rearrangement joins TRBV5-1 to TRBJ2-1; TRBD2 matches at 7 bases. The sequence was collected from a man aged 35 to 55 in good health and CMV-seronegative. The sequenced sample consisted of PBMCs. The CDR3 DNA reads as TGCGCCAGCAGTCGGACTAGTGGGGCCTTGGCCAATGAGCAGTTCTTC. Protein product: CASSRTSGALANEQFF.